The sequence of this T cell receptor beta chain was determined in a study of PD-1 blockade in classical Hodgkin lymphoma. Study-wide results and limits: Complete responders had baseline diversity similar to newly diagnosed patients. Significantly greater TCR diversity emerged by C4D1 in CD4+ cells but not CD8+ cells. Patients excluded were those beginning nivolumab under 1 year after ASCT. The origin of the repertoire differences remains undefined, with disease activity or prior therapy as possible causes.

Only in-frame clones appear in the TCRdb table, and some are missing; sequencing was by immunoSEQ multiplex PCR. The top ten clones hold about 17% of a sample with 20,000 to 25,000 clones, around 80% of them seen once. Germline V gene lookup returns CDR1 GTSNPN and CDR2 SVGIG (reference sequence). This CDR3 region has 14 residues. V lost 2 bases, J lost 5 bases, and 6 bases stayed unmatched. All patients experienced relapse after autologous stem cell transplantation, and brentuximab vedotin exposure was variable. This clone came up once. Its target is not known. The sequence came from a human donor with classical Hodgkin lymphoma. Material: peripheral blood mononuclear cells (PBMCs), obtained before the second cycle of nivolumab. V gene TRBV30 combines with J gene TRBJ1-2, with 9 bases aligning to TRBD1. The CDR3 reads CAWSRQGEGYGYTF. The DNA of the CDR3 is TGTGCCTGGAGTCGACAGGGGGAAGGATATGGCTACACCTTC.